This T cell receptor beta chain stems from a study of T cells in Graves' hyperthyroidism and ophthalmopathy (dated by TCRdb to the late 2010s). Background on the whole study: TCR V-J signatures able to tell the groups apart were searched for in a discovery cohort of 90 to 100 patients, of whom more than 40 had Graves' ophthalmopathy and around 58 had stable Graves' hyperthyroidism. An independent validation cohort of under 20 hyperthyroidism patients and about 15 patients who later progressed to ophthalmopathy tested prospective prediction of ophthalmopathy. For training and testing, the 95 to 100 patients in the discovery cohort were randomly divided in a 7:3 ratio. In addition, the study compared T-cell repertoires in thyroid tissue and in blood from six Graves' hyperthyroidism patients. After blood sampling, hyperthyroidism patients were treated with methimazole at a starting dose of 30 mg daily, and ophthalmopathy patients were treated with high-dose intravenous methylprednisolone. The paper describes TCR Vbeta CDR3 sequencing of some 130 peripheral blood samples, made up of around 41 ophthalmopathy patients, some 80 hyperthyroidism patients and approximately 17 progressor patients. The investigation overall reported the following: A model built on a 13 V-J signature distinguished ophthalmopathy from stable hyperthyroidism, reaching roughly 88% sensitivity and about 81% specificity in cross-validation and 80%/75% in testing. Sample size was not statistically predetermined, and investigators were not blinded to group allocation. Most expanded thyroid clonotypes (frequency above 0.001) were also detected in blood, suggesting blood repertoires may reflect thyroid immune responses. In validation, the model predicted progression to ophthalmopathy a median of around six months before onset, with approximately 71% sensitivity and roughly 72% specificity.

Graves' hyperthyroidism was defined as stable when no progression to ophthalmopathy occurred over 18 months of follow-up. Hyperthyroidism patients were newly diagnosed, with disease duration under 2 months, and aged 18 to 65 years. Any patient with an uncontrolled infection, another autoimmune disease, pregnancy or lactation was excluded. Clinical symptoms, serum thyroxine and TRAb, thyroid ultrasound, and orbital computed tomography formed the basis for the diagnoses. Trizol reagent was used to extract total RNA, and RNA quality was then checked on an Agilent 2100 Bioanalyzer. Worth noting for this clonotype: What antigen it recognizes has not been identified. Per-base quality was not reported, and no clone a single base away is much larger than it.

TCR beta CDR3 regions were amplified from RNA transcripts. A first-round RT-PCR of the TCR CDR3 used the HTBI primer set with the Qiagen OneStep RT-PCR kit. Libraries were constructed in a second round of multiplex PCR, after which size selection and purification were carried out. Libraries were sequenced paired-end with 100 bp reads on an Illumina HiSeq2000. Per the authors' processing: SOAPnuke was used to process the raw data, throwing out any read that contained adapters or uncalled bases, had a mean Phred below 15, or lacked an exact constant-primer or identifier match. High-quality paired reads were merged using COPE v1.2.5, and each unique nucleotide sequence was defined as a clonotype. MiTCR v1.1 was used to align the clonotypes against IMGT TRBV, TRBD and TRBJ reference segments. Analysis was restricted to V-J combinations with a frequency above 0.0001, which covered about 99% of repertoires. The TCS score was defined as the ratio of F50 (clonal expansion) to E x V (chaos), calculated using BLOSUM62-based TCRdist between CDR3 peptides within each V-J. Welch's t-statistics and random forest reduced roughly 540 V-J features to some 14, which were used in a naive Bayes classifier (R e1071). The Morisita-Horn index was used to measure how similar the thyroid and blood repertoires were. TCRdb took the public reads, trimmed them with fastp at Q25, ran MiXCR for clone calling and kept in-frame beta chains. Every distinct CDR3 protein forms one entry, paired with its most common genes and DNA. TCRdb assigned the V and J calls; the authors' analysis was not used. The table for this sample lists a few hundred thousand distinct CDR3 sequences; around 42% of them were counted only once. About 8.3% of the sample is taken by the ten largest.

The CDR3 goes from the cysteine to the phenylalanine over 13 residues. Just CDR3 DNA is preserved here, 39 bases in frame from base 1. The germline V gene sets CDR1 to SQVTM and CDR2 to ANQGSEA. V and J are trimmed by 6 bases and 5 bases, and the gene matches miss 7 bases of the junction. Rearrangement joined TRBV29-1 to TRBJ2-5, with 9 junctional bases fitting TRBD1. This TCR was recovered from a woman under 30 with Graves' hyperthyroidism. Material: peripheral blood or thyroid tissue (not recorded which). The CDR3 reads as follows: CSVTGQGSETQYF. The sequence in DNA is TGCAGCGTCACTGGACAGGGGTCGGAGACCCAGTACTTC.